These 18 T cell receptor beta chains share one sample of origin, sequenced in a study of blood T cell repertoires in COVID-19. Only in-frame clones appear in the TCRdb table, and some are missing; sequencing was by immunoSEQ multiplex PCR. The sample includes tens of thousands of clones, around 83% of them seen just once. Sequencing input: peripheral blood. Source of these receptors: a man aged 70 or older with acute or convalescent COVID-19.

In DNA form, the CDR3 reads TGTGCCTGGAGCCGGAGTGGCGGTTCACCCCTCCACTTT. Protein product: CAWSRSGGSPLHF. V and J are TRBV30 and TRBJ1-6, with D uncertain. In germline, CDR1 is GTSNPN, CDR2 SVGIG (reference sequence). The CDR3 is 13 residues long. With 3 bases removed from V and 9 bases from J, the gap between germline ends came to 12 bases.

CDR3 sequence (DNA): TGTGCCACCAGCAGTTGGGGACAGGGCCAGAGAGCTTTCTTT. Translated: CATSSWGQGQRAFF. This chain links TRBV15 with TRBJ1-1; TRBD1 aligns across 9 bases. Germline trimming cut 3 bases from V and 10 bases from J; bases unmatched to any gene: 9. CDR1 and CDR2 from the germline V gene are LNHNV and YYDKDF (reference sequence). This CDR3 is built from 14 residues.

The chain links TRBV5-1 to TRBJ1-1, with a possible D match to TRBD1 (5 bases). The CDR3 contains 13 residues. The germline V gene has CDR1 SGHRS and CDR2 YFSETQ. The V and J ends lost 3 bases and 3 bases respectively, with 9 bases between them. The CDR3, as DNA: TGCGCCAGCAGCTGGGCCAGGGACACTGAAGCTTTCTTT. This gives the protein CASSWARDTEAFF.

J is TRBJ1-1 and V is TRBV10-1; D remains ambiguous. Between the trimmed V and J ends, which lost 6 bases and 1 base, there was a span of 9 bases. The germline V gene encodes CDR1 WNHNN and CDR2 SYGVQD (reference sequence). The CDR3 is made up of 13 amino acids. The DNA of the CDR3 is TGCGCCAGCAGCCTACAGCCGAACACTGAAGCTTTCTTT. It is translated as CASSLQPNTEAFF.

The chain uses TRBV19 and TRBJ1-1; D ambiguous. In germline, CDR1 is LNHDA, CDR2 SQIVND (reference sequence). With 7 bases removed from V and 1 base from J, the gap between germline ends came to 10 bases. CDR3 size: 13 residues. The CDR3 DNA follows: TGTGCCAGTACCCGGGATTGGAACACTGAAGCTTTCTTT. Residues: CASTRDWNTEAFF.

The chain carries TRBV6-2 or TRBV6-3 and TRBJ2-3; D remains unclear. From germline, CDR1 is MNHEY and CDR2 SVGEGT. Trimming cost V 5 bases and J 2 bases, with 5 bases left between them. The CDR3 totals 12 residues. The CDR3 nucleotides are TGTGCCAGCAGTAAGCCCACAGATACGCAGTATTTT. Amino acids: CASSKPTDTQYF.

The chain carries TRBV9 and TRBJ1-2, with 7 bases fitting TRBD1. This CDR3 comprises 14 residues. V was clipped by 4 bases and J by 1 base; unmatched bases: 4. Per germline, CDR1 SGDLS and CDR2 YYNGEE. This CDR3 reads CASSPGTDNYGYTF. The CDR3 DNA reads as TGTGCCAGCAGCCCCGGGACAGATAACTATGGCTACACCTTC.

The chain couples TRBV5-1 to TRBJ2-3, with 8 bases matching TRBD1. J lost 3 bases, V lost 0 bases, and 6 bases had no gene match. The germline V gene encodes CDR1 SGHRS and CDR2 YFSETQ. CDR3 length equals 16 residues. CDR3 DNA sequence: TGCGCCAGCAGCTTGGAAGGCAGGGGGCAGACAGATACGCAGTATTTT. Translating gives CASSLEGRGQTDTQYF.

V gene TRBV29-1 combines with J gene TRBJ1-1; perhaps TRBD1 as D (6 bases). The ends were cut back, 3 bases at V and 11 bases at J, with 13 bases in the middle. Per germline, CDR1 SQVTM and CDR2 ANQGSEA. This CDR3 is built from 11 residues. DNA of the CDR3: TGCAGCGTTGATGGGGGCGGCCTGGCTTTCTTT. It specifies CSVDGGGLAFF.

The chain is built from TRBV6-6 and TRBJ1-2; D unresolved. Germline V gene lookup returns CDR1 MNHNY and CDR2 SVGAGI (reference sequence). CDR3 length: 11 residues. V lost 3 bases to trimming and J lost 8 bases, with 7 bases between them. Here the CDR3 reads CASSYVVGYTF. DNA for the CDR3: TGTGCCAGCAGTTATGTCGTCGGCTACACCTTC.

A single count supports this clone. DNA for the CDR3: TGTGCCAGCAGTTACTCGCCTGGTCGGGCCTACGAGCAGTACTTC. This translates into CASSYSPGRAYEQYF. This rearrangement joins TRBV6-5 to TRBJ2-7, with no clear D. This CDR3 is built from 15 residues. V was trimmed by 0 bases and J by 2 bases, leaving 11 bases between them. Germline V gene sequence: CDR1 MNHEY, CDR2 SVGAGI.

V gene TRBV7-2 combines with J gene TRBJ1-1; 9 bases map to TRBD1. Germline V lookup: CDR1 SGHTA, CDR2 FQGNSA. The ends lost 3 bases at V and 5 bases at J; junction bases unmatched: 7. This CDR3 region has 15 residues. The CDR3, as DNA: TGTGCCAGCAGCTTGGCGACAGGGGGGTTGACTGAAGCTTTCTTT. This codes for CASSLATGGLTEAFF.

This clone appeared a single time. The rearrangement links TRBV19 to TRBJ2-1; 9 bases align to TRBD1. CDR3 length equals 16 residues. V lost 2 bases and J lost 6; bases outside the gene matches: 8. Germline CDR1 is LNHDA and CDR2 is SQIVND (reference sequence). DNA for the CDR3: TGTGCCAGTAGTATACTGGGGACAGGGATCGCCAATGAGCAGTTCTTC. Its protein is CASSILGTGIANEQFF.

V and J are TRBV27 and TRBJ2-1; TRBD2 is a possible D gene (6 bases). Between the trimmed V and J ends, which lost 8 bases and 4 bases, there was a span of 9 bases. The CDR3 totals 12 residues. Germline-derived CDR1 and CDR2 are MNHEY and SMNVEV (reference sequence). The CDR3 region is CASGRLYNEQFF. CDR3 sequence (DNA): TGTGCCAGCGGGAGGTTATACAATGAGCAGTTCTTC.

This rearrangement joins TRBV5-5 to TRBJ1-2; 8 bases fit TRBD1. The germline CDR1 and CDR2 sequences are SGHKS and YYEKEE (reference sequence). V was pared by 4 bases and J by 6 bases, with 5 bases of the junction left unmatched. This CDR3 contains 13 residues. The CDR3 protein is CASSPRTGNGYTF. For the CDR3, the DNA is TGTGCCAGCAGCCCCAGGACAGGGAATGGCTACACCTTC.

This chain connects TRBV6-5 to TRBJ2-7, with 7 bases aligning to TRBD2. The V gene's germline CDR1 is MNHEY and CDR2 SVGAGI. The CDR3 spans 13 residues. The V segment lost 8 bases and the J segment 6 bases; nucleotides outside the gene matches: 10. The CDR3 is CASSSGGVSEQYF. Here the CDR3 DNA reads TGTGCCAGCTCTTCGGGAGGTGTCTCCGAGCAGTACTTC.

CDR3 coding DNA: TGTGCCAGCAGCTTATCCCTTGGCCAGCCCCAGCATTTT. This translates into CASSLSLGQPQHF. V usage is TRBV13 and J usage is TRBJ1-5, with D hard to call. This CDR3 contains 13 residues. Germline CDR1 PRHDT, CDR2 FYEKMQ (reference sequence). The germline V and J ends were trimmed by 2 bases and 7 bases, with 9 bases remaining between them.

V is TRBV5-6 and J is TRBJ2-3; 7 nucleotides match TRBD2. V shed 6 bases, J shed 5 bases, and the junction held 15 bases outside the gene matches. This CDR3 has 16 amino acids. The germline gives CDR1 SGHDT, CDR2 YYEEEE. The CDR3 region is CASKPLLAGLGDTQYF. CDR3 nucleotide sequence: TGTGCCAGCAAACCCTTATTAGCGGGTCTCGGAGATACGCAGTATTTT. The whole variable domain, filled in from reference TRBV5-6 and TRBJ2-3, reads DAGVTQSPTHLIKTRGQQVTLRCSPKSGHDTVSWYQQALGQGPQFIFQYYEEEERQRGNFPDRFSGHQFPNYSSELNVNALLLGDSALYLCASKPLLAGLGDTQYFGPGTRLTVL.